The source of this TCR beta chain is a study of T cells after yellow fever vaccination. This clonotype was detected a few times. Germline V CDR1 and CDR2: MNHEY, SVGAGI. This CDR3 contains 13 residues. The V gene lost 8 bases and the J gene lost 2 bases, with 12 bases spanning the gap. A single record per CDR3 protein comes from TCRdb applying MiXCR to the 5' RACE reads. Of around 310,000 distinct CDR3 sequences detected, around 4.5% appear once; the ten largest clones hold roughly 19%. The V gene is TRBV6-5, the J gene TRBJ1-1; a possible D gene is TRBD1 (5 bases). The sequence came from a man younger than 35 who received the YFV17D yellow fever vaccine. The starting material was PBMCs, obtained 15 days after the yellow fever booster vaccination. The CDR3, as DNA: TGTGCCAGCTTCCCGGGGGTAAACACTGAAGCTTTCTTT. Its protein product is CASFPGVNTEAFF.